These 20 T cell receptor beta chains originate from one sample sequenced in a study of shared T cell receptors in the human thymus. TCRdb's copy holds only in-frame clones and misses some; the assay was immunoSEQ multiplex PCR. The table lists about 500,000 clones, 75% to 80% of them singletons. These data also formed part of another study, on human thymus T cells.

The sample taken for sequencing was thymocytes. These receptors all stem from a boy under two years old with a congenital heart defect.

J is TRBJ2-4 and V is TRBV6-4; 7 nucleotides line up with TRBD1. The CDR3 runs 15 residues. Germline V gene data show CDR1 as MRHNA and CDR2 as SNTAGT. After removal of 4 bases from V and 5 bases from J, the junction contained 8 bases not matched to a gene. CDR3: CASSGHRGAENIQYF. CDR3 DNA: TGTGCCAGCAGTGGCCACAGGGGTGCAGAAAACATTCAGTACTTC.

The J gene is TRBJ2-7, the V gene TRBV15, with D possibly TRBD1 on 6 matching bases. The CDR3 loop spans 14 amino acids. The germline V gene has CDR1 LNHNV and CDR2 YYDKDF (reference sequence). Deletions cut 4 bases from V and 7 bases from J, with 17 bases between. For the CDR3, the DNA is TGTGCCACCAGCACCTCGTACAGGGTAGGTGAGCAGTACTTC. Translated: CATSTSYRVGEQYF. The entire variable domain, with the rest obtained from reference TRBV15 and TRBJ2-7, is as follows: DAMVIQNPRYQVTQFGKPVTLSCSQTLNHNVMYWYQQKSSQAPKLLFHYYDKDFNNEADTPDNFQSRRPNTSFCFLDIRSPGLGDTAMYLCATSTSYRVGEQYFGPGTRLTVT.

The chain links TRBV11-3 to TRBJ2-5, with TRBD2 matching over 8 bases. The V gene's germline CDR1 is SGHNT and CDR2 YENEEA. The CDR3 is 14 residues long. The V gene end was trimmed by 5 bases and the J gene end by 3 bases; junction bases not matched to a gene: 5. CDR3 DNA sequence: TGTGCCAGCAGCCGGGGACTAGGGGAAGAGACCCAGTACTTC. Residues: CASSRGLGEETQYF.

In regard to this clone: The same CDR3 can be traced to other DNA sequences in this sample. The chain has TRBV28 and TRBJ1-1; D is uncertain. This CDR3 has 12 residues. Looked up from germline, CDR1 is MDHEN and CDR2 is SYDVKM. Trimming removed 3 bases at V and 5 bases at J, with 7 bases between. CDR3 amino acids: CASSLPGTEAFF. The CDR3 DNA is TGTGCCAGCAGTTTGCCGGGGACTGAAGCTTTCTTT.

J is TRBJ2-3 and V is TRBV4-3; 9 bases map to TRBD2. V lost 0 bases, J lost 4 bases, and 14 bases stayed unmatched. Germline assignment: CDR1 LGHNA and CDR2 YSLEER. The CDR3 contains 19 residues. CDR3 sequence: CASSQESGARGRGPDTQYF. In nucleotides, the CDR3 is TGCGCCAGCAGCCAAGAGAGTGGCGCCCGCGGGAGGGGTCCAGATACGCAGTATTTT.

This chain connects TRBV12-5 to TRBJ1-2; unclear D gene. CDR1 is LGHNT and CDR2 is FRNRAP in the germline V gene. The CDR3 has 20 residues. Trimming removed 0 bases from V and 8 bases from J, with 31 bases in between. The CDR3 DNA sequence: TGTGCTAGTGGTTTGGTACCTTCTCGGGAGGCGGGGAATTATCCTTGGGGCTACACCTTC. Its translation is CASGLVPSREAGNYPWGYTF.

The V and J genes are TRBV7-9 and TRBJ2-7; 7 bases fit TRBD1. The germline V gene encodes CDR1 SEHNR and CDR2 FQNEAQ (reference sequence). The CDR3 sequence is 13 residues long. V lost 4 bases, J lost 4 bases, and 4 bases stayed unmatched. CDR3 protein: CASSWGQRYEQYF. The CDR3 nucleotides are TGTGCCAGCAGCTGGGGACAGAGGTACGAGCAGTACTTC.

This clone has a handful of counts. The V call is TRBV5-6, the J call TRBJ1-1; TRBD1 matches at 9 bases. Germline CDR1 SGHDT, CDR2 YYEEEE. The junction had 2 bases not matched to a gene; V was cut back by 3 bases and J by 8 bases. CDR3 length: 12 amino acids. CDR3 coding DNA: TGTGCCAGCAGCTCGGACAGGGGAGAAGCTTTCTTT. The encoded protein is CASSSDRGEAFF.

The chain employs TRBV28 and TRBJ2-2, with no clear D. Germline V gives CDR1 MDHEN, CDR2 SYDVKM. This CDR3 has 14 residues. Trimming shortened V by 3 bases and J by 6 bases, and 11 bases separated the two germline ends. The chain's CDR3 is CASSLRLASGELFF. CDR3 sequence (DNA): TGTGCCAGCAGTTTGCGATTAGCTTCCGGGGAGCTGTTTTTT.

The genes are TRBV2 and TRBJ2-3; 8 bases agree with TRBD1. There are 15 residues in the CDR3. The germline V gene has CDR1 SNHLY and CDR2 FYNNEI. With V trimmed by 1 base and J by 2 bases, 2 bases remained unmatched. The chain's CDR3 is CASSEEGQDTDTQYF. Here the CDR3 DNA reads TGTGCCAGCAGTGAAGAGGGACAGGACACAGATACGCAGTATTTT.

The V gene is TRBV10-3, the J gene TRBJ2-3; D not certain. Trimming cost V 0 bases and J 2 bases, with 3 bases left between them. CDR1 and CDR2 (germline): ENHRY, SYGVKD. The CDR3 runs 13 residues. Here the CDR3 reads CAISESYTDTQYF. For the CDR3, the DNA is TGTGCCATCAGTGAGTCCTACACAGATACGCAGTATTTT.

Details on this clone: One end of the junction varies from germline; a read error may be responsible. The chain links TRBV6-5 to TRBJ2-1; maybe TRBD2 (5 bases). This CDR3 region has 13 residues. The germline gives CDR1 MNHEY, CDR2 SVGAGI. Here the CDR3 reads CASSPASPVALVF. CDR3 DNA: TGTGCCAGCAGTCCAGCTAGCCCTGTAGCGTTGGTCTTC.

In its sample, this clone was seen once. The DNA for the CDR3 is TGTGCCAGCACCAAAGAGACTAGCGGGAACACCGGGGAGCTGTTTTTT. It encodes CASTKETSGNTGELFF. The genes are TRBV27 and TRBJ2-2; 9 positions match TRBD2. Looked up from germline, CDR1 is MNHEY and CDR2 is SMNVEV (reference sequence). The CDR3 has 16 amino acids. V lost 7 bases, J lost 1 base, and 7 bases stayed unmatched.

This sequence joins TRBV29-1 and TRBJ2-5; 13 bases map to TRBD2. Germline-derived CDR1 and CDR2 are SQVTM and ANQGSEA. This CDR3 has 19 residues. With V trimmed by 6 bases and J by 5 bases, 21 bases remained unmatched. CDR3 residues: CSVARRGLAGLVVAETQYF. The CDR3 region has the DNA TGCAGCGTCGCCCGGCGGGGACTAGCGGGATTGGTAGTGGCGGAGACCCAGTACTTC.

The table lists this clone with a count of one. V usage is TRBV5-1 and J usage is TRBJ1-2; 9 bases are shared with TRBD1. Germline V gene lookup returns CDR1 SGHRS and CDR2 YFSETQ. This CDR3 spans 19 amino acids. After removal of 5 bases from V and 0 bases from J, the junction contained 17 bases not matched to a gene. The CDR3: CASRRSQGTGGPSNYGYTF. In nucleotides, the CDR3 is TGCGCCAGCAGACGATCACAAGGAACAGGGGGCCCCTCTAACTATGGCTACACCTTC.

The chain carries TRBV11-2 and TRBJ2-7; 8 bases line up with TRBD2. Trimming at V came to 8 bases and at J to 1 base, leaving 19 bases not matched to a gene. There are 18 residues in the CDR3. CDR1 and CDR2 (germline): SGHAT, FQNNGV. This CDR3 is CASSPGGRGPGGSYEQYF. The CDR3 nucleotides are TGTGCCAGCTCACCGGGAGGGCGAGGGCCTGGAGGGTCCTACGAGCAGTACTTC. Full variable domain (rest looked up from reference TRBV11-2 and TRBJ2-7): EAGVAQSPRYKIIEKRQSVAFWCNPISGHATLYWYQQILGQGPKLLIQFQNNGVVDDSQLPKDRFSAERLKGVDSTLKIQPAKLEDSAVYLCASSPGGRGPGGSYEQYFGPGTRLTVT.

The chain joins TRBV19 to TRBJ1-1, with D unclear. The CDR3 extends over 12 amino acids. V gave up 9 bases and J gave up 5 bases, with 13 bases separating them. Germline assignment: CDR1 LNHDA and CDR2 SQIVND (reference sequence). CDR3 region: CASRGFGTEAFF. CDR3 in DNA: TGTGCCAGCCGGGGATTTGGGACTGAAGCTTTCTTT.

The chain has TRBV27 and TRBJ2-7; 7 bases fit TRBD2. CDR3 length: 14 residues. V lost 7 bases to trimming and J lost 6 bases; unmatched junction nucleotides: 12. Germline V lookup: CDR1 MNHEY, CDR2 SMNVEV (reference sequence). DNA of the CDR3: TGTGCCAGCACACCCGCGGGAGAGTGGGGCGAGCAGTACTTC. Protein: CASTPAGEWGEQYF.

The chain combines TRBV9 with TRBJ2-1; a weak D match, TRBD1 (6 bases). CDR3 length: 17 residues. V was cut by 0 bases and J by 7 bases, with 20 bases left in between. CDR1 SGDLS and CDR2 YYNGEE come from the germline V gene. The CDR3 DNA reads TGTGCCAGCAGCGTAGGGGCTAGGGGGAGTCATCGGAATGAGCAGTTCTTC. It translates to CASSVGARGSHRNEQFF. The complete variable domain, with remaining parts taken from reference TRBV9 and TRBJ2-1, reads DSGVTQTPKHLITATGQRVTLRCSPRSGDLSVYWYQQSLDQGLQFLIQYYNGEERAKGNILERFSAQQFPDLHSELNLSSLELGDSALYFCASSVGARGSHRNEQFFGPGTRLTVL.

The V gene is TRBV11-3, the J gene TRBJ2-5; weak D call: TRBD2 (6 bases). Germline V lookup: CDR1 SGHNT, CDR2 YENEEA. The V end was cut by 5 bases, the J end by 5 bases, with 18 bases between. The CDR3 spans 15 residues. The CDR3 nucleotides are TGTGCCAGCAGCCTTGGGGACTCCGATTGGGAGACCCAGTACTTC. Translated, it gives CASSLGDSDWETQYF.